The entry below gives a single TCR beta chain sequence along with its context. Its matching antigen is unknown. At the survey level, the v3.0 immunoSEQ assay was run. Measured with immunoSEQ multiplex PCR; TCRdb has only the in-frame clones, and not every one. In the table there are about 19,000 clones, about nine tenths of which are singletons. This sample is drawn from a study of long-term antiretroviral therapy in people with HIV. Study-wide context: About a decade before 2015, the earliest samples were taken when ART was typically delayed. General study results and limits: Every time point showed a repertoire led by clones expanded before ART.

At least two post-ART and at least one pre-ART PBMC sample were available for each donor. Participants living with HIV all received treatment in the United States. The sequencing here drew on unsorted PBMCs, taken 0.5 years after starting antiretroviral therapy. The sequence was obtained from a man aged 35 to 55 with HIV.

CDR3 nucleotide sequence: TGTGCCAGCAGCCCCTACAGTGGGGGCACTGAAGCTTTCTTT. It is translated as CASSPYSGGTEAFF. The gene calls are TRBV11-2 and TRBJ1-1; TRBD1 might be the D (5 bases). The CDR3 extends over 14 amino acids. Trimming left V 5 bases short and J 4 bases short, with 14 bases between. Germline assignment: CDR1 SGHAT and CDR2 FQNNGV.